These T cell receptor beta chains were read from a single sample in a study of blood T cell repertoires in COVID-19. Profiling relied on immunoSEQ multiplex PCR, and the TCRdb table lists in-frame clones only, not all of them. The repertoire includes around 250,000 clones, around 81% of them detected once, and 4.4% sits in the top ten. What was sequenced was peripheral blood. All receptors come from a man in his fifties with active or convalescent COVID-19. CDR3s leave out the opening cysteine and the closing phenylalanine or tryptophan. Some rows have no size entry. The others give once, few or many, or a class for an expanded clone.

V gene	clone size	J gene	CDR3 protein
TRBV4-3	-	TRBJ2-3	ASSQVPGDRVPDTQY
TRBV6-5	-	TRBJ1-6	ASRGTGLGSPLH
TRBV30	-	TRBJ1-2	AWSVGQGLGYT
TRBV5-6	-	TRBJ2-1	ASSLAGRQKYNEQF
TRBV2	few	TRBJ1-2	ASPTDDRVNGYT
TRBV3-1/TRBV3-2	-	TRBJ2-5	ASSPGLAGVETQY
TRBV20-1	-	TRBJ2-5	SARPGETQY
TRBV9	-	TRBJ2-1	ASRSGGAGGPVYEQF
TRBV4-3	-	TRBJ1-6	ASSQDLGTRNPNSPLH
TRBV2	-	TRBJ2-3	ASSGRGQGDTQY
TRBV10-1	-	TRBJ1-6	ASTQTGAQRSPLH
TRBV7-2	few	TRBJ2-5	ASSPPSHRGTQY
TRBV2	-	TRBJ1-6	ATTGQGNSPLH
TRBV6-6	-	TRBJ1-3	ASSYSQGAGNTIY
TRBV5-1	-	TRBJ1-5	ASSRTGGGNQPQH
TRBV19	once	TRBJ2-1	ASSIGQGVWNEQF
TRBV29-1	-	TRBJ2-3	SVGVGGGTDTQY
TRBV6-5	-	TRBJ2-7	ASSYLGWTGNEQY
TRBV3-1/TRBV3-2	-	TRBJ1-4	ASSRRQRPNEKLF
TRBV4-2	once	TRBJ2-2	ASSHRQGGGGELF
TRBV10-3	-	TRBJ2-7	AISETGQGKPYEQY
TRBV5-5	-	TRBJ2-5	ASSTAGTPKETQY
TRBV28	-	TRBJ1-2	ASSLNRVYGYT
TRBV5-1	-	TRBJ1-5	ASSFYGDQPQH
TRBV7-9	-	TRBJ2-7	ASSSFRGNEQY
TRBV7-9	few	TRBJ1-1	ASSRGQFEAF
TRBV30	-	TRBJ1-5	AWSGGENQPQH
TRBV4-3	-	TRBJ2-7	ASSLEGLAGEQY
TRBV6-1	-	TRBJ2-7	ASRERDSDATYEQY
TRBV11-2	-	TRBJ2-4	ASSSPHLDSPIQY
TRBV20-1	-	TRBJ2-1	SGDTGNEQF
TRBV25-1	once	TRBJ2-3	ASQGNTDTQY
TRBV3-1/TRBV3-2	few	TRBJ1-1	ASSPTVLNTEAF
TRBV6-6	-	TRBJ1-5	ASNDRGSNQPQH
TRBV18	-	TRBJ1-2	ASSPKEAYGYT
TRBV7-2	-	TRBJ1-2	ASSPRILGTAYGYT
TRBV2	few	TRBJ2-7	ASSFDRPYEQY
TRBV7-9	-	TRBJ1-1	ASSPPRTGDTEAF
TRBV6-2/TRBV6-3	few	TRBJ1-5	ASSYPNRGEPQH
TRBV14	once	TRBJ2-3	ASRPPPGQGEDTQY
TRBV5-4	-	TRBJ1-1	ASSPPPQRNTEAF
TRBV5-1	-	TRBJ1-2	ASSLANPEGGYT
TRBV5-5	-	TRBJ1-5	ASSLGGGNQPQH